This T cell receptor beta chain was observed in a study of blood T cell repertoires in COVID-19. For the study at large: Nucleic acid was either cDNA or gDNA, and it came from T cells, B-cell-depleted T cells, or PBMCs.

V lost 5 bases and J 3 bases, leaving 19 bases between the germline ends. The CDR3 has 17 residues. The V gene's germline CDR1 is SEHNR and CDR2 FQNEAQ (reference sequence). Study processing details: By means of reference gene primer amplification, nucleated cell counts were estimated. Data came from immunoSEQ multiplex PCR; TCRdb stores just in-frame clones and leaves some out. V and J calls and clone size follow that table, whereas D and trimming were derived from the DNA. The table shows under 80,000 clones, with roughly 80% occurring only once. The V call is TRBV7-9, the J call TRBJ2-2; D is unresolved. The TCR comes from a woman of 80 years or more with active or convalescent COVID-19. Material: peripheral blood. The chain's CDR3 is CASSLRGGVSDTGELFF. In nucleotides, the CDR3 is TGTGCCAGCAGCCTCCGAGGTGGCGTGTCGGACACCGGGGAGCTGTTTTTT.